This passage covers 10 T cell receptor beta chains from one sample sequenced in a study of neurological immune-mediated disorders. Using its own MiXCR run on the 5' RACE reads, TCRdb lists one record per CDR3 protein. The table shows tens of thousands of distinct CDR3 sequences, with roughly 10% occurring only once. Time point in this sample: longitudinal time-point 1 (baseline). The source material was PBMCs. Source of these receptors: a man aged 30 to 39 in good health.

This clonotype appeared many times. One end of the junction varies from germline; a read error may be responsible. The gene calls are TRBV28 and TRBJ2-4; 7 nucleotides match TRBD1. CDR3 length: 12 amino acids. CDR1 and CDR2 from the germline V gene are MDHEN and SYDVKM. The CDR3 coding sequence is TGTGCCAGCACTGACAGGGTACGGGTCAAGCACTTC. Protein product: CASTDRVRVKHF.

This clonotype was counted many times. The rearrangement uses TRBV5-1 and TRBJ1-1, with 8 bases matching TRBD1. This CDR3 contains 15 residues. Looked up from germline, CDR1 is SGHRS and CDR2 is YFSETQ. Trimming at V came to 0 bases and at J to 0 bases, leaving 1 base not matched to a gene. The CDR3 DNA sequence: TGCGCCAGCAGCTTGGGGACAGGGATGAACACTGAAGCTTTCTTT. Translated: CASSLGTGMNTEAFF.

This clonotype has ten or more counts. The chain has TRBV7-8 and TRBJ2-5; TRBD1 might be the D (6 bases). From germline, CDR1 is SGHVS and CDR2 FQNEAQ. Between the trimmed V and J ends, which lost 2 bases and 1 base, there was a span of 32 bases. This CDR3 contains 22 residues. CDR3 sequence: CASSLIPYGARRQGPLQETQYF. For the CDR3, the DNA is TGTGCCAGCAGCTTAATCCCCTACGGGGCAAGGAGGCAGGGGCCTCTCCAAGAGACCCAGTACTTC.

Turning to this clonotype: This may stem from a read error, because a much larger clone lies one nucleotide away. The genes are TRBV3-1 and TRBJ2-7; maybe TRBD1 (6 bases). Trimming cost V 3 bases and J 1 base, with 10 bases left between them. This CDR3 region has 14 residues. Looked up from germline, CDR1 is LGHDT and CDR2 is YNNKEL (reference sequence). The CDR3 DNA is TGTGCCAGCAGCCAGGACAGTGTGTCCTACGAGCAGTACTTC. Its translation is CASSQDSVSYEQYF.

This clonotype was observed many times. V usage is TRBV25-1 and J usage is TRBJ1-2; D may be TRBD1 (5 bases). Germline V gene data show CDR1 as MGHDK and CDR2 as SYGVNS. The CDR3 runs to 13 residues. Deletions cut 5 bases from V and 7 bases from J, with 14 bases between. The CDR3 spells CASSFVGGSGYTF. The DNA for the CDR3 is TGTGCCAGCAGTTTCGTTGGGGGTTCTGGCTACACCTTC.

The table lists this clonotype with many counts. Here the CDR3 reads CASSDHRGMNTEAFF. DNA of the CDR3: TGCGCCAGCAGCGACCACAGGGGGATGAACACTGAAGCTTTCTTT. This rearrangement joins TRBV5-1 to TRBJ1-1; 8 bases line up with TRBD1. Unmatched junction bases numbered 5, after V lost 4 bases and J lost 0 bases. The CDR3 spans 15 residues. Germline CDR1 SGHRS, CDR2 YFSETQ. The whole variable domain, remainder taken from reference TRBV5-1 and TRBJ1-1, is KAGVTQTPRYLIKTRGQQVTLSCSPISGHRSVSWYQQTPGQGLQFLFEYFSETQRNKGNFPGRFSGRQFSNSRSEMNVSTLELGDSALYLCASSDHRGMNTEAFFGQGTRLTVV.

This clonotype was picked up many times. The chain employs TRBV4-2 and TRBJ2-1; TRBD2 aligns across 12 bases. Germline CDR1 and CDR2: LGHNA and YNFKEQ. The CDR3 has 16 amino acids. Trimming at V came to 0 bases and at J to 4 bases, leaving 1 base not matched to a gene. CDR3 nucleotides: TGTGCCAGCAGCCAAGATGGGACTAGCGGGTACAATGAGCAGTTCTTC. Translation: CASSQDGTSGYNEQFF.

A few counts support this clonotype. The chain is built from TRBV2 and TRBJ2-7; 8 bases map to TRBD1. The CDR3 is 12 residues long. The V gene end was trimmed by 6 bases and the J gene end by 4 bases; junction bases not matched to a gene: 2. CDR1 is SNHLY, CDR2 FYNNEI, per germline. This CDR3 is CASRGDRYEQYF. CDR3 DNA: TGTGCCAGCAGGGGGGACAGGTACGAGCAGTACTTC.

This clonotype was counted ten times or more. The V and J genes are TRBV5-1 and TRBJ2-1; possible D gene TRBD2, 5 bases. Germline V lookup: CDR1 SGHRS, CDR2 YFSETQ. This CDR3 comprises 15 residues. V lost 0 bases and J 8 bases, leaving 15 bases between the germline ends. CDR3 residues: CASSLVGKPRDEQFF. In DNA, the CDR3 is TGCGCCAGCAGCTTGGTTGGGAAACCGAGGGATGAGCAGTTCTTC.

This clonotype came up many times. The J gene is TRBJ2-5, the V gene TRBV12-3 or TRBV12-4, with D possibly matching TRBD2 (6 bases). Trimming shortened V by 3 bases and J by 6 bases, and 17 bases separated the two germline ends. The CDR3 length is 15 residues. CDR3 sequence: CASSFAGLDRQTQYF. CDR3 coding DNA: TGTGCCAGCAGTTTTGCGGGGTTGGACCGTCAGACCCAGTACTTC.